This T cell receptor beta chain came from a study of shared clonotypes between healthy human individuals. When replicate PCRs were run on sorted subsets, they used 200 to 250 ng DNA, about 30,000 T cell genomes. Using immunoSEQ multiplex PCR, the repertoire was profiled, and TCRdb retains in-frame clones only, with some absent. There are some 1,400,000 clones in the sample; roughly 96% occur only once, and roughly 1.2% lies in the top ten. V dropped 6 bases and J dropped 0 bases, with 12 bases sitting between them. In germline, CDR1 is MDHEN, CDR2 SYDVKM. This CDR3 spans 15 amino acids. This TCR was sampled from a man aged 25-45 years in good health. The chain carries TRBV28 and TRBJ1-3; no firm D call. The sample comprised naive CD4+ T cells sorted from blood. As to subset: CD45RA+ positively selected. The CDR3 DNA is TGTGCCAGCAGCCCTCAGTTGATCTCTGGAAACACCATATATTTT. Translated, it gives CASSPQLISGNTIYF.